These 16 T cell receptor beta chains share one sample of origin, sequenced in a study of cytomegalovirus exposure and HLA in healthy donors. With 60 Vbeta and 13 Jbeta primers, the PCR was carried out. Generated by immunoSEQ multiplex PCR, the TCRdb table keeps only in-frame clones and is missing some. Of about 160,000 clones in the sample, 60% to 85% were seen once. What was sequenced was PBMCs. The source is a woman aged 50 to 60 in good health and CMV-seropositive.

In this sample, this clone turned up a few times. V gene TRBV2 combines with J gene TRBJ2-7; TRBD2 matches 8 bases. The J segment lost 0 bases and the V segment lost 4 bases, leaving 5 bases of the junction unmatched. The CDR3 has 15 residues. The germline CDR1 and CDR2 sequences are SNHLY and FYNNEI. The CDR3 loop is CASSGERGSSYEQYF. The CDR3, as DNA: TGTGCCAGCAGTGGCGAGCGGGGGAGCTCCTACGAGCAGTACTTC.

This chain uses TRBV29-1 with TRBJ1-1, with a weak D call TRBD1 (6 bases). Per the germline V gene, CDR1 is SQVTM and CDR2 is ANQGSEA. The CDR3 covers 15 residues. V lost 0 bases to trimming and J lost 7 bases, with 18 bases between them. In DNA, the CDR3 is TGCAGCGTTGAAGATGCTCCCGGGACAAAAGGTGAAGCTTTCTTT. Translating it yields CSVEDAPGTKGEAFF.

V and J are TRBV18 and TRBJ1-4, with D possibly being TRBD1 (6 bases). V gave up 8 bases and J gave up 3 bases, with 13 bases separating them. Germline lookup yields CDR1 KGHSH and CDR2 LQKENI. The CDR3 contains 14 residues. In nucleotides, the CDR3 is TGTGCCAGCACCGGACAGACCTCTAATGAAAAACTGTTTTTT. Translation: CASTGQTSNEKLFF.

The chain carries TRBV5-1 and TRBJ2-1; 8 bases line up with TRBD2. V gave up 0 bases and J gave up 7 bases; unmatched junction bases: 3. From germline, CDR1 is SGHRS and CDR2 YFSETQ. The CDR3 extends over 14 amino acids. Here the CDR3 DNA reads TGCGCCAGCAGCTTGGATCGGGGGGGTAATGAGCAGTTCTTC. It specifies CASSLDRGGNEQFF.

V usage is TRBV4-2 and J usage is TRBJ1-5, with D tentatively TRBD1 (6 bases). Trimming stripped 1 base from V and 7 bases from J, with 11 bases between. CDR3 length: 14 residues. Germline assignment: CDR1 LGHNA and CDR2 YNFKEQ. The DNA for the CDR3 is TGTGCCAGCAGCCAAGGTGGCGGGGGCCAGCCCCAGCATTTT. This codes for CASSQGGGGQPQHF.

This clone has more than one count but fewer than ten. This chain joins TRBV7-8 and TRBJ1-1; the D is unclear. Between the trimmed V and J ends, which lost 1 base and 4 bases, there was a span of 10 bases. CDR1 is SGHVS, CDR2 FQNEAQ, per germline. CDR3 length equals 14 residues. Here the CDR3 reads CASSLGGRVTEAFF. CDR3 nucleotides: TGTGCCAGCAGCTTAGGAGGGCGAGTCACTGAAGCTTTCTTT.

This sequence joins TRBV10-2 and TRBJ1-1; tentatively, D is TRBD1 (5 bases). The V gene's germline CDR1 is WSHSY and CDR2 SAAADI. This CDR3 has 13 residues. The V end was cut by 8 bases, the J end by 3 bases, with 13 bases between. The CDR3 loop is CASAGYVDTEAFF. The CDR3 nucleotides are TGCGCCAGCGCAGGGTACGTGGACACTGAAGCTTTCTTT.

The chain is built from TRBV29-1 and TRBJ2-5; D is unresolved. TRBJ2-7 matches the DNA end more closely, so the J call is doubtful. The CDR3 runs to 12 residues. The V gene's germline CDR1 is SQVTM and CDR2 ANQGSEA. The chain's CDR3 is CSVLTDSYEQYF. CDR3 bases: TGCAGCGTTCTGACCGACTCCTACGAGCAGTACTTC.

The V and J genes are TRBV30 and TRBJ1-1; possible D gene TRBD1, 6 bases. Trimming shortened V by 2 bases and J by 4 bases, and 11 bases separated the two germline ends. The CDR3 sequence is 13 residues long. In germline, CDR1 is GTSNPN, CDR2 SVGIG (reference sequence). CDR3 region: CAWSIKGGTEAFF. The CDR3 DNA is TGTGCCTGGAGTATTAAAGGGGGCACTGAAGCTTTCTTT.

The V call is TRBV2, the J call TRBJ1-5, with D perhaps TRBD1 (6 bases). CDR3 length: 15 amino acids. Trimming took 6 bases from V and 6 from J, leaving 18 bases between them. Germline values: CDR1 SNHLY, CDR2 FYNNEI. In DNA, the CDR3 is TGTGCCAGCAGGATGGCCGAGGGAGGGGGTCAGCCCCAGCATTTT. Translated: CASRMAEGGGQPQHF.

The chain employs TRBV6-1 and TRBJ1-2; 10 bases align to TRBD1. CDR3 size: 15 residues. V shed 8 bases and J 8 bases; nucleotides not matched to a gene: 14. CDR1 and CDR2 (germline): MNHNS, SASEGT. The CDR3 is CASRPTGGDARGYTF. The CDR3 bases are TGTGCCAGCCGCCCGACAGGGGGCGATGCGCGAGGCTACACCTTC.

In this sample, this clone turned up a few times. The chain couples TRBV29-1 to TRBJ2-5, with 8 positions matching TRBD1. Trimming removed 7 bases from V and 6 bases from J; junction bases left unmatched: 10. From germline, CDR1 is SQVTM and CDR2 ANQGSEA. The CDR3 runs to 13 residues. DNA of the CDR3: TGCAGCGCCCAGAACAGGGGGATAAAGACCCAGTACTTC. This codes for CSAQNRGIKTQYF. The entire variable domain, with the rest obtained from reference TRBV29-1 and TRBJ2-5, is as follows: SAVISQKPSRDICQRGTSLTIQCQVDSQVTMMFWYRQQPGQSLTLIATANQGSEATYESGFVIDKFPISRPNLTFSTLTVSNMSPEDSSIYLCSAQNRGIKTQYFGPGTRLLVL.

The chain employs TRBV9 and TRBJ1-3; 8 bases fit TRBD1. The trim removed 0 bases at V and 1 base at J, leaving 3 bases unmatched. Germline V lookup: CDR1 SGDLS, CDR2 YYNGEE. The CDR3 contains 16 residues. CDR3 sequence reads: CASSVDRGTSGNTIYF. The DNA of the CDR3 is TGTGCCAGCAGCGTAGACAGGGGGACTTCTGGAAACACCATATATTTT.

The chain uses TRBV12-5 and TRBJ1-1, with D possibly being TRBD1 (5 bases). Trimming took off 3 bases at V and 12 bases at J, with 14 bases between the two ends. In germline, CDR1 is LGHNT, CDR2 FRNRAP. There are 12 residues in the CDR3. For the CDR3, the DNA is TGTGCTAGTGGTTTCGACAGATCGCCTCCTTTCTTT. Translating gives CASGFDRSPPFF.

As concerns this clone: The junction and the germline gene differ at one end; a read error may be behind it. J is TRBJ1-5 and V is TRBV7-4; 8 bases match TRBD1. Germline-derived CDR1 and CDR2 are SGHVT and SQSDAQ. This CDR3 spans 18 amino acids. The CDR3: CASRLGTGGLIGNQPQHF. The CDR3 DNA is TGTGCCAGCCGCTTAGGGACAGGTGGATTAATAGGCAATCAGCCCCAGCATTTT.

This chain joins TRBV6-5 and TRBJ1-1, with a weak D call TRBD1 (6 bases). The CDR3 is 13 amino acids. The germline V gene encodes CDR1 MNHEY and CDR2 SVGAGI. The V gene lost 4 bases and the J gene lost 3 bases, with 9 bases spanning the gap. The CDR3 here is CASSSRGYTEAFF. The CDR3 region has the DNA TGTGCCAGCAGTTCAAGGGGGTACACTGAAGCTTTCTTT.